The 32 T cell receptor beta chains below were found in one sample sequenced in a study of post-analysis software for immune sequencing data (dated by TCRdb to between 2015 and 2017). Study-wide findings and limitations: Significantly higher frequencies in patients than in controls were found for five or six TRBV segments, including TRBV5-6, TRBV5-1 and TRBV20-1.

Library creation used PCR. Sequencing was carried out with an Illumina HiSeq 2500. To reduce PCR and sequencing biases, unique molecular identifiers were built into the TCR beta cDNA libraries. TCRdb reprocessing: public reads trimmed at Q25 with fastp, clones called with MiXCR, in-frame beta chains kept. Rows with a matching CDR3 protein are joined into one entry that keeps the most common DNA and genes. Counted in this sample were some 890,000 distinct CDR3 sequences; 53% of them appeared once. Together, the top ten hold approximately 4.5% of the sample. These receptors' antigens are unknown. The sample consisted of blood. The receptor source for this set is a girl under 18 with multiple sclerosis.

V usage is TRBV2 and J usage is TRBJ2-7; TRBD2 matches at 12 bases. With V trimmed by 4 bases and J by 3 bases, 1 base remained unmatched. Germline V gene sequence: CDR1 SNHLY, CDR2 FYNNEI. The CDR3 is 14 residues long. DNA of the CDR3: TGTGCCAGCAGTGGACTAGCGGGAGTCTACGAGCAGTACTTC. Protein sequence: CASSGLAGVYEQYF.

This clonotype was picked up a small number of times. The chain recombines TRBV4-2 with TRBJ2-4; no clear D. Germline V gives CDR1 LGHNA, CDR2 YNFKEQ. V gave up 0 bases and J gave up 2 bases, with 14 bases separating them. The CDR3 is 17 amino acids. The CDR3 sequence is CASSQDGRNGPKNIQYF. In nucleotides, the CDR3 is TGTGCCAGCAGCCAAGATGGTAGAAACGGACCCAAAAACATTCAGTACTTC.

V gene TRBV2 combines with J gene TRBJ2-3; TRBD2 is a possible D gene (6 bases). CDR3 size: 16 residues. CDR1 and CDR2 (germline): SNHLY, FYNNEI. The V end lost 6 bases, the J end lost 0 bases, and 16 bases lay between the germline ends. CDR3 sequence reads: CASRPGTSRSTDTQYF. The CDR3 nucleotides read TGTGCCAGCAGGCCCGGGACTTCGCGTAGCACAGATACGCAGTATTTT.

The chain employs TRBV27 and TRBJ1-1; no firm D call. Germline CDR1 and CDR2: MNHEY and SMNVEV (reference sequence). V shed 1 base and J shed 1 base, with 7 bases lying between them. The CDR3 is 14 residues long. CDR3 bases: TGTGCCAGCAGTTTATTGGAGGGGAACACTGAAGCTTTCTTT. Its translation is CASSLLEGNTEAFF.

The CDR3 reads CASSPMRGEQYF. The CDR3 DNA sequence: TGTGCCAGCAGCCCGATGAGGGGCGAGCAGTACTTC. V gene TRBV3-1 combines with J gene TRBJ2-7, with D perhaps assigned TRBD1 or TRBD2 (5 bases each). CDR3 length equals 12 residues. The germline V and J ends were trimmed by 4 bases and 6 bases, with 10 bases remaining between them. Germline-derived CDR1 and CDR2 are LGHDT and YNNKEL (reference sequence).

Only a few counts were recorded for this clonotype. The chain employs TRBV20-1 and TRBJ2-7; the match to TRBD2 covers 9 bases. Germline values: CDR1 DFQATT, CDR2 SNEGSKA (reference sequence). The ends lost 5 bases at V and 2 bases at J; junction bases unmatched: 10. The CDR3 runs 15 residues. The CDR3 spells CSAPKTSGVPYEQYF. The CDR3, as DNA: TGCAGTGCTCCGAAGACTAGCGGAGTCCCCTACGAGCAGTACTTC.

The chain is built from TRBV2 and TRBJ2-1, with 8 bases that match TRBD1. The germline V gene has CDR1 SNHLY and CDR2 FYNNEI. J lost 8 bases, V lost 7 bases, and 10 bases had no gene match. CDR3 length: 14 residues. As DNA, the CDR3 is TGTGCCAGCAAACTGGGGGACAGGCAACATGAGCAGTTCTTC. It specifies CASKLGDRQHEQFF.

In this sample, this clonotype turned up once. This chain uses TRBV5-1 with TRBJ2-7, with D possibly TRBD1 on 6 matching bases. The germline V gene has CDR1 SGHRS and CDR2 YFSETQ. V gave up 0 bases and J gave up 2 bases, with 12 bases separating them. This CDR3 is built from 15 residues. The DNA of the CDR3 is TGCGCCAGCAGCTTGGGGGGACACAACCCCTACGAGCAGTACTTC. The encoded protein is CASSLGGHNPYEQYF.

Only a few counts were recorded for this clonotype. CDR3 sequence: CASSFGGVAEAYNEQFF. The CDR3 DNA sequence: TGTGCCAGCAGCTTTGGGGGAGTGGCGGAAGCCTACAATGAGCAGTTCTTC. The V call is TRBV5-6, the J call TRBJ2-1; D is perhaps TRBD1 or TRBD2 (5 bases each). Germline V lookup: CDR1 SGHDT, CDR2 YYEEEE. The CDR3 contains 17 residues. V dropped 2 bases and J dropped 2 bases, with 17 bases sitting between them.

The chain links TRBV29-1 to TRBJ2-1; D remains ambiguous. Germline V gene data show CDR1 as SQVTM and CDR2 as ANQGSEA. This CDR3 spans 13 amino acids. Trimming left V 8 bases short and J 0 bases short, with 11 bases between. The CDR3 sequence is CSFVTSSYNEQFF. The CDR3 DNA follows: TGCAGCTTCGTGACAAGCTCCTACAATGAGCAGTTCTTC.

The gene calls are TRBV7-8 and TRBJ2-1, with D perhaps matching TRBD1 (5 bases). Per germline, CDR1 SGHVS and CDR2 FQNEAQ. The V end lost 5 bases, the J end lost 7 bases, and 15 bases lay between the germline ends. The CDR3 has 14 residues. CDR3 nucleotides: TGTGCCAGCAGCCCCAGGGAAAAACTAAATGAGCAGTTCTTC. As protein: CASSPREKLNEQFF.

This chain joins TRBV20-1 and TRBJ2-5; possibly TRBD1 for D (6 bases). CDR1 DFQATT and CDR2 SNEGSKA come from the germline V gene (reference sequence). The CDR3 loop spans 13 amino acids. V lost 7 bases and J 5 bases, leaving 17 bases between the germline ends. CDR3 sequence: CSVTGLSGETQYF. The CDR3 nucleotides are TGCAGTGTGACAGGCCTATCGGGGGAGACCCAGTACTTC.

As to this clonotype: One end of the junction varies from germline; a read error may be responsible. This chain joins TRBV7-9 and TRBJ2-1; D is possibly TRBD1 or TRBD2 (5 bases each). The CDR3 is made up of 13 amino acids. Germline V gives CDR1 SEHNR, CDR2 FQNEAQ (reference sequence). CDR3 region: CASSLVRGNERFF. CDR3 in DNA: TGTGCCAGCAGCTTAGTGAGGGGTAATGAGCGGTTCTTC.

The J gene is TRBJ2-3, the V gene TRBV7-9, with D possibly being TRBD1 (6 bases). Trimming stripped 5 bases from V and 7 bases from J, with 31 bases between. Germline V CDR1 and CDR2: SEHNR, FQNEAQ (reference sequence). The CDR3 covers 19 residues. The CDR3 reads CASSPGLLSMTGLRNTQYF. The CDR3 nucleotides read TGTGCCAGCAGCCCGGGGTTATTGAGTATGACAGGTCTGAGGAATACGCAGTATTTT.

The V gene is TRBV20-1, the J gene TRBJ1-1; 7 nucleotides match TRBD1. Looked up from germline, CDR1 is DFQATT and CDR2 is SNEGSKA (reference sequence). V was pared by 2 bases and J by 0 bases, with 9 bases of the junction left unmatched. The CDR3 length is 16 residues. CDR3 nucleotide sequence: TGCAGTGCTAGAAAACCGACAGGGCAAATGAACACTGAAGCTTTCTTT. Its protein is CSARKPTGQMNTEAFF.

The chain links TRBV7-8 to TRBJ2-3; D not certain. V lost 1 base, J lost 0 bases, and 11 bases lay in between. This CDR3 contains 16 residues. Germline loops: CDR1 SGHVS, CDR2 FQNEAQ. The CDR3 DNA reads TGTGCCAGCAGCTTAGGCCGCGGATTTAGCACAGATACGCAGTATTTT. Translation: CASSLGRGFSTDTQYF.

V is TRBV20-1 and J is TRBJ1-5, with a tentative D call TRBD1 (5 bases). The V and J ends lost 4 bases and 3 bases respectively, with 10 bases between them. Germline V lookup: CDR1 DFQATT, CDR2 SNEGSKA (reference sequence). The CDR3 covers 13 residues. CDR3 amino acids: CSANRGPNQPQHF. CDR3 DNA: TGCAGTGCTAATCGGGGCCCCAATCAGCCCCAGCATTTT.

This chain uses TRBV29-1 with TRBJ2-1, with D possibly TRBD1 on 5 matching bases. Germline CDR1 is SQVTM and CDR2 is ANQGSEA. V gave up 4 bases and J gave up 1 base, with 11 bases separating them. The CDR3 is 14 amino acids. DNA for the CDR3: TGCAGCGTTGTGGGGCGTCTATCCTACAATGAGCAGTTCTTC. Amino acid sequence: CSVVGRLSYNEQFF.

The V gene is TRBV5-1, the J gene TRBJ2-7; TRBD1 aligns across 9 bases. Germline loops: CDR1 SGHRS, CDR2 YFSETQ. V dropped 1 base and J dropped 7; count of bases not matched to a gene: 18. This CDR3 is built from 18 residues. The DNA of the CDR3 is TGCGCCAGCAGCTTGATGGGACAGGGAAGGAACCAAAGGACTGAGCAGTACTTC. This sequence encodes CASSLMGQGRNQRTEQYF. Combining the CDR3 with reference TRBV5-1 and TRBJ2-7 gives the whole variable domain KAGVTQTPRYLIKTRGQQVTLSCSPISGHRSVSWYQQTPGQGLQFLFEYFSETQRNKGNFPGRFSGRQFSNSRSEMNVSTLELGDSALYLCASSLMGQGRNQRTEQYFGPGTRLTVT.

This chain joins TRBV10-2 and TRBJ1-1; D not certain. The CDR3 runs 13 residues. Trimming shortened V by 7 bases and J by 1 base, and 10 bases separated the two germline ends. In germline, CDR1 is WSHSY, CDR2 SAAADI. CDR3 nucleotide sequence: TGCGCCAGCAAGATTGGAGCGAACACTGAAGCTTTCTTT. This codes for CASKIGANTEAFF.

The chain carries TRBV7-6 and TRBJ2-7, with unresolved D. Germline V gene data show CDR1 as SGHVS and CDR2 as FNYEAQ. The CDR3 is made up of 15 amino acids. The V and J ends lost 5 bases and 6 bases respectively, with 20 bases between them. This CDR3 reads CASSNDGLPHSEQYF. The CDR3 bases are TGTGCCAGCAGCAACGACGGCCTCCCTCATAGCGAGCAGTACTTC.

The chain links TRBV7-9 to TRBJ2-5; D gene unclear. The CDR3 totals 12 residues. Trimming shortened V by 5 bases and J by 7 bases, and 11 bases separated the two germline ends. The germline V gene has CDR1 SEHNR and CDR2 FQNEAQ (reference sequence). CDR3 loop: CASSDTSGTQYF. The CDR3 DNA follows: TGTGCCAGCAGCGACACGTCGGGGACCCAGTACTTC.

The rearrangement links TRBV9 to TRBJ2-3; D tentatively fits TRBD1 or TRBD2 (6 bases each). Between the trimmed V and J ends, which lost 4 bases and 1 base, there was a span of 16 bases. Germline V CDR1 and CDR2: SGDLS, YYNGEE. The CDR3 covers 16 residues. The CDR3 DNA sequence: TGTGCCAGCAGCTTCCGAGGGGGGTCCCGCACAGATACGCAGTATTTT. It codes for CASSFRGGSRTDTQYF.

The V and J genes are TRBV20-1 and TRBJ1-5; D perhaps matches TRBD1 (6 bases). The germline V gene has CDR1 DFQATT and CDR2 SNEGSKA (reference sequence). This CDR3 comprises 17 residues. V lost 3 bases and J lost 3, with 21 bases in between. For the CDR3, the DNA is TGCAGTGCTAGTCCCCCTTTGGGACACAATTTCAATCAGCCCCAGCATTTT. Encoded protein: CSASPPLGHNFNQPQHF.

In its sample, this clonotype was seen a few times. The chain carries TRBV9 and TRBJ2-7; 9 positions agree with TRBD1. V lost 2 bases and J lost 6; bases outside the gene matches: 3. The CDR3 covers 13 residues. CDR1 is SGDLS, CDR2 YYNGEE, per germline. The DNA for the CDR3 is TGTGCCAGCAGCGTTACAGGGGGCTCCGAGCAGTACTTC. As protein: CASSVTGGSEQYF.

This clonotype appeared once. The chain uses TRBV9 and TRBJ2-3, with D possibly TRBD2 on 5 matching bases. Germline V gene data show CDR1 as SGDLS and CDR2 as YYNGEE. The CDR3 has 13 amino acids. V was trimmed by 0 bases and J by 12 bases, leaving 14 bases between them. CDR3 sequence reads: CASSVGRRAVQYF. DNA of the CDR3: TGTGCCAGCAGCGTAGGGCGGCGAGCGGTTCAGTATTTT.

The chain uses TRBV29-1 and TRBJ2-2; 7 bases are shared with TRBD2. Looked up from germline, CDR1 is SQVTM and CDR2 is ANQGSEA. This CDR3 is built from 14 residues. The J segment lost 1 base and the V segment lost 7 bases, leaving 6 bases of the junction unmatched. CDR3 DNA sequence: TGCAGCGCGAGTGGCGGGAGGAACACCGGGGAGCTGTTTTTT. Amino acids: CSASGGRNTGELFF.

This chain uses TRBV25-1 with TRBJ1-1; D remains unclear. Germline CDR1 MGHDK, CDR2 SYGVNS. Trimming took 4 bases from V and 0 from J, leaving 6 bases between them. The CDR3 length is 13 residues. The CDR3 bases are TGTGCCAGCAGTGGAACAATGAACACTGAAGCTTTCTTT. Translated: CASSGTMNTEAFF.

This CDR3 is CASSFWEVDTEAFF. CDR3 nucleotide sequence: TGTGCCAGCAGTTTTTGGGAGGTGGACACTGAAGCTTTCTTT. The chain recombines TRBV12-3 or TRBV12-4 with TRBJ1-1; D remains ambiguous. Trimming pared 3 bases from V and 3 bases from J, leaving 11 bases between. This CDR3 is 14 amino acids long.

Only one count was recorded for this clonotype. This chain uses TRBV9 with TRBJ2-1; 10 bases line up with TRBD2. In germline, CDR1 is SGDLS, CDR2 YYNGEE. The CDR3 is 16 amino acids. V was clipped by 4 bases and J by 4 bases; unmatched bases: 8. CDR3 sequence: CASSPSPLAGYNEQFF. The CDR3 nucleotides are TGTGCCAGCAGCCCCTCCCCACTAGCGGGGTACAATGAGCAGTTCTTC.

This clonotype was seen more than once but under ten times. The chain joins TRBV20-1 to TRBJ2-5, with 8 positions matching TRBD1. CDR1 is DFQATT and CDR2 is SNEGSKA in the germline V gene (reference sequence). The CDR3 sequence is 14 residues long. Unmatched junction bases numbered 8, after V lost 3 bases and J lost 5 bases. This CDR3 reads CSARNRDRFETQYF. CDR3 coding DNA: TGCAGTGCTAGGAATCGGGACAGGTTTGAGACCCAGTACTTC.

The rearrangement uses TRBV20-1 and TRBJ2-1; TRBD2 matches at 9 bases. The CDR3 consists of 14 residues. The germline V gene encodes CDR1 DFQATT and CDR2 SNEGSKA (reference sequence). The junction had 12 bases not matched to a gene; V was cut back by 8 bases and J by 7 bases. CDR3 DNA sequence: TGCAGTCCCGGGGGAGCGGGGGGTGGTAATGAGCAGTTCTTC. Amino acids: CSPGGAGGGNEQFF.